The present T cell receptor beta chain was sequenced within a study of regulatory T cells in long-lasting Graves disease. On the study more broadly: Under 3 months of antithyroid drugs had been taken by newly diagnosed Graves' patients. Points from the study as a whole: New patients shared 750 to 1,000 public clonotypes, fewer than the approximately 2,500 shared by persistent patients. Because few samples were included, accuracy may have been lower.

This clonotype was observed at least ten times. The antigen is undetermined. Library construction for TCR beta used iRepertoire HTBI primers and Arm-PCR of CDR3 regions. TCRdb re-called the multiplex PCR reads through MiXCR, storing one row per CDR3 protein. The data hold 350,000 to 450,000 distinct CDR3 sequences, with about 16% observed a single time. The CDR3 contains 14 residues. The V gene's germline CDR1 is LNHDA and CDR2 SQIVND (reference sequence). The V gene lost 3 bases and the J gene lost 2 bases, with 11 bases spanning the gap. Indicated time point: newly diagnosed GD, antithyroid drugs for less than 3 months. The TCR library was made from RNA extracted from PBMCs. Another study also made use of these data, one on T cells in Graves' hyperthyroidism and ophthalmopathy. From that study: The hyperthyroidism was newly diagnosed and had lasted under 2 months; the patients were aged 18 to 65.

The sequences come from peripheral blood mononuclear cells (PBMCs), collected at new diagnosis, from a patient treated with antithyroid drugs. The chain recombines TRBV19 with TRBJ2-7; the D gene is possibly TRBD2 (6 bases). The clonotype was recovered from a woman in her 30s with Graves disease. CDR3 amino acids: CASSIWGGTYEQYF. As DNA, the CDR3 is TGTGCCAGTAGTATTTGGGGAGGAACCTACGAGCAGTACTTC.